These 4 T cell receptor beta chains were sequenced from one sample in a study of T-cell memory formation after mild COVID-19. Each CDR3 protein gets one entry after TCRdb re-called the 5' RACE reads with MiXCR. This table holds a few hundred thousand distinct CDR3 sequences, roughly 16% found once. The sequenced material came from PBMCs or a T cell subset sorted from them (not recorded which). Receptor source: a young man who had mild COVID-19 (a few samples of this study predate the infection). Cell type and time point are not known.

The V call is TRBV27, the J call TRBJ2-1, with 9 bases fitting TRBD2. The germline V gene encodes CDR1 MNHEY and CDR2 SMNVEV (reference sequence). This CDR3 has 18 residues. J was trimmed by 1 base and V by 3 bases; bases with no gene match: 10. The CDR3 is CASSFSSGAVRSYNEQFF. Written as DNA, the CDR3 is TGTGCCAGCAGTTTCTCTAGCGGGGCAGTAAGGTCCTACAATGAGCAGTTCTTC.

The CDR3 DNA follows: TGCGCCAGCAGCCTGGACAGTAGCGGCTACAATGAGCAGTTCTTC. Its translation: CASSLDSSGYNEQFF. This chain connects TRBV5-1 to TRBJ2-1; D may correspond to TRBD1 or TRBD2 (6 bases each). The CDR3 contains 15 residues. Between the trimmed V and J ends, which lost 4 bases and 3 bases, there was a span of 14 bases. Germline CDR1 SGHRS, CDR2 YFSETQ.

The chain couples TRBV20-1 to TRBJ2-3, with 12 bases identical to TRBD2. Germline lookup yields CDR1 DFQATT and CDR2 SNEGSKA (reference sequence). This CDR3 has 13 residues. Trimming at V came to 6 bases and at J to 7 bases, leaving 5 bases not matched to a gene. The CDR3: CSAPGTSGYTQYF. The CDR3 region has the DNA TGCAGTGCCCCGGGGACTAGCGGGTATACGCAGTATTTT.

This rearrangement joins TRBV10-3 to TRBJ2-3, with 7 bases matching TRBD2. The length of the CDR3 is 16 residues. Germline values: CDR1 ENHRY, CDR2 SYGVKD. The ends lost 0 bases at V and 2 bases at J; junction bases unmatched: 5. The CDR3 sequence: CAISESPAGLTDTQYF. The CDR3 nucleotides are TGTGCCATCAGTGAGTCGCCAGCGGGACTCACAGATACGCAGTATTTT.